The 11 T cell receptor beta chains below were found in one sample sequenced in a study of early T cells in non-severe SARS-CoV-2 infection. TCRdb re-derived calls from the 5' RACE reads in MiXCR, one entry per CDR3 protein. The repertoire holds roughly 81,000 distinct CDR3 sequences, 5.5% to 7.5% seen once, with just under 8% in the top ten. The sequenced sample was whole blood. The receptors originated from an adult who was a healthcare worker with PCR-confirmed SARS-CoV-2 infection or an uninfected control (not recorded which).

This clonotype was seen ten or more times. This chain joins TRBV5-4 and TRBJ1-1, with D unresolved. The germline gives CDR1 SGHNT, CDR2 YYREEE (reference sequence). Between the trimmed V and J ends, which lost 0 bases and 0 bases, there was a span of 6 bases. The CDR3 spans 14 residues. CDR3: CASSLVGMNTEAFF. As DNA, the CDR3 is TGTGCCAGCAGCTTGGTTGGCATGAACACTGAAGCTTTCTTT.

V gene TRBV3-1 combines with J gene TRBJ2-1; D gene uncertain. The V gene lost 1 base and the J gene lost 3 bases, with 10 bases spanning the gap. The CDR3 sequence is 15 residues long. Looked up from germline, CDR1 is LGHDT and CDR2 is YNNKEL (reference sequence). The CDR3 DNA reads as TGTGCCAGCAGCCAAGGTCCGCGGAGCTACAATGAGCAGTTCTTC. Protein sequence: CASSQGPRSYNEQFF.

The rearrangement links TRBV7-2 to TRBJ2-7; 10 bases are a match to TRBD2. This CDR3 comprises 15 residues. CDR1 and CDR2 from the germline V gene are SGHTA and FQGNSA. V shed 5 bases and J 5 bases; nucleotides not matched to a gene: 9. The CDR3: CASSRLSGGGHEQYF. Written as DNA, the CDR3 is TGTGCCAGCAGCCGCCTGAGCGGGGGGGGCCACGAGCAGTACTTC. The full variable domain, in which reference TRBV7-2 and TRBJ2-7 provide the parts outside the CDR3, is GAGVSQSPSNKVTEKGKDVELRCDPISGHTALYWYRQSLGQGLEFLIYFQGNSAPDKSGLPSDRFSAERTGGSVSTLTIQRTQQEDSAVYLCASSRLSGGGHEQYFGPGTRLTVT.

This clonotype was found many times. DNA for the CDR3: TGTGCCAGCAGCTTGCGATTAGCTGGGGCCAACGTCCTGACTTTC. Its translation: CASSLRLAGANVLTF. The chain combines TRBV5-4 with TRBJ2-6; D is ambiguous. The CDR3 totals 15 residues. Germline assignment: CDR1 SGHNT and CDR2 YYREEE (reference sequence). V was pared by 1 base and J by 2 bases, with 7 bases between.

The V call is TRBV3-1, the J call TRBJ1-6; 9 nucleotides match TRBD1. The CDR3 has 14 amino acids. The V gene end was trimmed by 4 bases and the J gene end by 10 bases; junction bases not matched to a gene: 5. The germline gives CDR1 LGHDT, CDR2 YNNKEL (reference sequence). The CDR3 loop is CASSRTGARSPLHF. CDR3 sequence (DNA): TGTGCCAGCAGCCGGACAGGGGCTCGGTCACCCCTCCACTTT.

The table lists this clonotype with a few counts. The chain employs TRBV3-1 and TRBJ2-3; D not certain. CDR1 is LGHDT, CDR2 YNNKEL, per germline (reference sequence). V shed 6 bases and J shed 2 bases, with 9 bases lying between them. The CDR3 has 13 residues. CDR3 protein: CASRLGNTDTQYF. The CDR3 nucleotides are TGTGCCAGCAGATTAGGGAACACAGATACGCAGTATTTT.

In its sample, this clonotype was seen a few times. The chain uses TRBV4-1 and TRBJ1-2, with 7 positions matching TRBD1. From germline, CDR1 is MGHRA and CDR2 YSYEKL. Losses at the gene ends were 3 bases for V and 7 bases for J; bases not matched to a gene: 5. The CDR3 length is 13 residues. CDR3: CASSQTGIRGYTF. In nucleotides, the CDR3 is TGCGCCAGCAGCCAGACAGGGATCCGTGGCTACACCTTC.

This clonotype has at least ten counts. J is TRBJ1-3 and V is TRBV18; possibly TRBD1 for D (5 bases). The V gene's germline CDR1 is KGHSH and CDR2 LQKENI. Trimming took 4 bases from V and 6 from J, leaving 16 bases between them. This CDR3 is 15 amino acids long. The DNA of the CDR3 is TGTGCCAGCTCACTGGACTCGGGACCTTTAAACACCATATATTTT. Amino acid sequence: CASSLDSGPLNTIYF.

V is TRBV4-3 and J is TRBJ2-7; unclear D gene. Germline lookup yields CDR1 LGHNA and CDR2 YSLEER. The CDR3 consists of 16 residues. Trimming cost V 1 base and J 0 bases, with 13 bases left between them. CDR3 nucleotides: TGCGCCAGCAGCCAAGCGGCGTTTGAAAACTCCTACGAGCAGTACTTC. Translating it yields CASSQAAFENSYEQYF.

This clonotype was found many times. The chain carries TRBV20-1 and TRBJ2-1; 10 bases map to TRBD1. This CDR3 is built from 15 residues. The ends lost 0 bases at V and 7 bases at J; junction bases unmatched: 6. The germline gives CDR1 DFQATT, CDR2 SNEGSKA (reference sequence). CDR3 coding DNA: TGCAGTGCTAGAGATAGACAGGGGGCGAGAAATGAGCAGTTCTTC. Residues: CSARDRQGARNEQFF.

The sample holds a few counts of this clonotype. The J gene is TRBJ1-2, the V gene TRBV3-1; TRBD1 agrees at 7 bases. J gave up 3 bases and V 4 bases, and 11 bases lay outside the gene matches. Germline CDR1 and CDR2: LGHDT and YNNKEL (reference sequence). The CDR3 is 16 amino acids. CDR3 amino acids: CASSPGRGQAYYGYTF. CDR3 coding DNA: TGTGCCAGCAGCCCCGGAAGAGGACAGGCCTACTATGGCTACACCTTC.